This T cell receptor beta chain was recovered during a study of blood T cell repertoires in COVID-19. Across the whole study: Specimens from acute and convalescent COVID-19 originated in the United States, Italy and Spain. T cells, B-cell-depleted T cells, or PBMCs provided the cDNA or gDNA that served as material.

Original data processing: How many nucleated cells were present was estimated from reference gene primer amplification. Method: immunoSEQ multiplex PCR; TCRdb's copy keeps in-frame clones and lacks some. V, J and clone size were drawn from that table, and D and trimming were deduced from the DNA. Of roughly 270,000 clones in the sample, roughly 85% were seen once. This clone was seen only once. Germline CDR1 and CDR2: SGHNT and YENEEA. V gave up 1 base and J gave up 6 bases; unmatched junction bases: 7. This CDR3 has 15 amino acids. The chain carries TRBV11-3 and TRBJ2-7, with 9 positions matching TRBD1. The sample comprised peripheral blood. The clonotype originates from a man aged 50 to 60 with active or convalescent COVID-19. The CDR3, as DNA: TGTGCCAGCAGCTTAGGTGGGACAGGGAATTTCGAGCAGTACTTC. Protein sequence: CASSLGGTGNFEQYF.